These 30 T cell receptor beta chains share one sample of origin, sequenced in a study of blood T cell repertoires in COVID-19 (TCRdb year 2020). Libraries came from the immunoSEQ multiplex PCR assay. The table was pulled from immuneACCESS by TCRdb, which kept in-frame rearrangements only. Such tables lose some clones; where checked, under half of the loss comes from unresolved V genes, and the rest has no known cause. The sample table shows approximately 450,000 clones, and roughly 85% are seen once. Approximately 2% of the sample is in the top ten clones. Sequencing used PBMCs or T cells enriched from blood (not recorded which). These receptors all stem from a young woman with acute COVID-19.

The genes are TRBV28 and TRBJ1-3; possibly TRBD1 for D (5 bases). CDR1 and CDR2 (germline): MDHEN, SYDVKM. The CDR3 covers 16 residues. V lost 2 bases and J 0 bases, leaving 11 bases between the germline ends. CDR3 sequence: CASSLGGLSSGNTIYF. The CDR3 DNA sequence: TGTGCCAGCAGTTTAGGGGGACTCAGCTCTGGAAACACCATATATTTT.

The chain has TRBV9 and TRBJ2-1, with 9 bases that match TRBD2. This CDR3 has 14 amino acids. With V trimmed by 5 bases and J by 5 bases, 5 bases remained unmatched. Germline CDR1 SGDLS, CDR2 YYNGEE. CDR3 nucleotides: TGTGCCAGCAGGGAGGGACTAGCAGACAATGAGCAGTTCTTC. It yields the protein CASREGLADNEQFF.

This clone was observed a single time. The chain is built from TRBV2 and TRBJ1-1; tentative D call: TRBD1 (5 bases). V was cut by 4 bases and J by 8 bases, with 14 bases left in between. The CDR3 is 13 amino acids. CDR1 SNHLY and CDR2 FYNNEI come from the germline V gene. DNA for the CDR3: TGTGCCAGCAGTGGGTGGAGGGGTTCGGAAGCTTTCTTT. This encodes CASSGWRGSEAFF.

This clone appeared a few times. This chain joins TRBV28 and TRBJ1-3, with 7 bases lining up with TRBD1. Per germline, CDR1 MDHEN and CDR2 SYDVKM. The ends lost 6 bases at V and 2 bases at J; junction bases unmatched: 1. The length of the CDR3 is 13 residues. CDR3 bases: TGTGCCAGCAGAGGACAGGCTGGAAACACCATATATTTT. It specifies CASRGQAGNTIYF. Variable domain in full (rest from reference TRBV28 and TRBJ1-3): DVKVTQSSRYLVKRTGEKVFLECVQDMDHENMFWYRQDPGLGLRLIYFSYDVKMKEKGDIPEGYSVSREKKERFSLILESASTNQTSMYLCASRGQAGNTIYFGEGSWLTVV.

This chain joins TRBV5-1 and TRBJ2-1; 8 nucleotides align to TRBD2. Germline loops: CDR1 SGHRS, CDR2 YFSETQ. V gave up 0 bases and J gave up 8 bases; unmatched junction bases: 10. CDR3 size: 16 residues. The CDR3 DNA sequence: TGCGCCAGCAGCTTGGAGAGGACTAGCACGTTGCATGAGCAGTTCTTC. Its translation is CASSLERTSTLHEQFF.

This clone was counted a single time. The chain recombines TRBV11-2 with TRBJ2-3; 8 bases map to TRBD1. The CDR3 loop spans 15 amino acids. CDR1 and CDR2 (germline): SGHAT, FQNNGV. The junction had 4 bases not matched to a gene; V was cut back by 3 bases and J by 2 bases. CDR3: CASSFGTGSTDTQYF. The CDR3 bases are TGTGCCAGCAGCTTTGGGACAGGCTCCACAGATACGCAGTATTTT. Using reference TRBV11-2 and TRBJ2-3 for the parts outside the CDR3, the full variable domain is EAGVAQSPRYKIIEKRQSVAFWCNPISGHATLYWYQQILGQGPKLLIQFQNNGVVDDSQLPKDRFSAERLKGVDSTLKIQPAKLEDSAVYLCASSFGTGSTDTQYFGPGTRLTVL.

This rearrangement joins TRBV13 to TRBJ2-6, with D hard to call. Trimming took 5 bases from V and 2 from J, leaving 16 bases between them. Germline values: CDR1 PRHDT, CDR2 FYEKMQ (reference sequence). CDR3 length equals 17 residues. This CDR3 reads CASSPSTVSPGANVLTF. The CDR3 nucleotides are TGTGCCAGCAGCCCCAGTACCGTATCCCCTGGGGCCAACGTCCTGACTTTC.

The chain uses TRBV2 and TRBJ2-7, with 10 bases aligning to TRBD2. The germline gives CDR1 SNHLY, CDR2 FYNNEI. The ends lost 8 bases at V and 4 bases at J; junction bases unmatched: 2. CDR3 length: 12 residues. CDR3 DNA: TGTGCCAGCGGGACTAGCGTATACGAGCAGTACTTC. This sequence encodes CASGTSVYEQYF.

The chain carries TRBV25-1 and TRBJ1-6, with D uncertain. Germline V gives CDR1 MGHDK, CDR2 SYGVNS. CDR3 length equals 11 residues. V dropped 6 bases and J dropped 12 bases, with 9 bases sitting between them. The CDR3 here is CASSAGLPLHF. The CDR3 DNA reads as TGTGCCAGCAGCGCGGGTTTACCCCTCCACTTT.

CDR3 nucleotides: TGTGCCAGCAGCCAAGCTCAGGGAGGGTACGAGCAGTACTTC. Translation gives CASSQAQGGYEQYF. V gene TRBV14 combines with J gene TRBJ2-7, with TRBD2 matching 7 bases. The CDR3 is made up of 14 amino acids. Germline V gene lookup returns CDR1 SGHDN and CDR2 FVKESK. V gave up 1 base and J gave up 4 bases; unmatched junction bases: 4.

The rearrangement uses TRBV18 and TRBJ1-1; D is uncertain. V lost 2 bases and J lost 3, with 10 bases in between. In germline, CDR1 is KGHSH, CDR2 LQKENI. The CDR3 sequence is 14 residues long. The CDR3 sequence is CASSPVAGDTEAFF. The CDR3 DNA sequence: TGTGCCAGCTCACCAGTCGCCGGGGACACTGAAGCTTTCTTT.

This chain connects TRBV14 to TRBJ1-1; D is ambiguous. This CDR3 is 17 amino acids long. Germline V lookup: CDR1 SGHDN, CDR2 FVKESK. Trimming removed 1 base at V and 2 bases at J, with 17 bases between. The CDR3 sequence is CASSQVPFNSLNTEAFF. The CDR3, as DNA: TGTGCCAGCAGCCAAGTTCCATTTAACAGCTTAAACACTGAAGCTTTCTTT.

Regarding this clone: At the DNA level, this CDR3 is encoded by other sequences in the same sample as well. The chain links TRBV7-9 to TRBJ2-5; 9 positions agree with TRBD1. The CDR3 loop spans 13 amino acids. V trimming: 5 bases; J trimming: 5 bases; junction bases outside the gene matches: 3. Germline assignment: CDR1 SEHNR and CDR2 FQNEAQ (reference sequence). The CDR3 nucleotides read TGTGCCAGCAGCCCGACAGGGGGGGAGACCCAGTACTTC. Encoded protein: CASSPTGGETQYF.

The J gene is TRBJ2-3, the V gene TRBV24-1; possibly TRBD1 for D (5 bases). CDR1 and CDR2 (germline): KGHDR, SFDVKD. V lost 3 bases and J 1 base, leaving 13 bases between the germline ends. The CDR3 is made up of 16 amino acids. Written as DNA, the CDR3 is TGTGCCACCAGTGATGTCGACAGTTTTGGCACAGATACGCAGTATTTT. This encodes CATSDVDSFGTDTQYF.

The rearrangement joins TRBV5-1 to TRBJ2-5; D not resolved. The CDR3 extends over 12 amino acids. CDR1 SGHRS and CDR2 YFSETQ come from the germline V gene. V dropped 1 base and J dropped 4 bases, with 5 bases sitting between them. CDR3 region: CASSLTGETQYF. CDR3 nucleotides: TGCGCCAGCAGCTTGACGGGAGAGACCCAGTACTTC.

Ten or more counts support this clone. CDR3 protein: CASTNWEGSSLEQYF. For the CDR3, the DNA is TGTGCCAGCACCAATTGGGAGGGGTCGTCCCTCGAGCAGTACTTC. J is TRBJ2-7 and V is TRBV6-5, with TRBD2 identical over 7 bases. The CDR3 is made up of 15 amino acids. Germline V gene lookup returns CDR1 MNHEY and CDR2 SVGAGI. V lost 7 bases to trimming and J lost 6 bases; unmatched junction nucleotides: 15.

CDR3: CASSYRGNQPQHF. CDR3 nucleotides: TGTGCCAGCAGTTACAGGGGCAATCAGCCCCAGCATTTT. The rearrangement uses TRBV12-3 or TRBV12-4 and TRBJ1-5; possibly TRBD1 for D (6 bases). CDR3 length: 13 residues. V shed 4 bases and J shed 2 bases, with 6 bases lying between them.

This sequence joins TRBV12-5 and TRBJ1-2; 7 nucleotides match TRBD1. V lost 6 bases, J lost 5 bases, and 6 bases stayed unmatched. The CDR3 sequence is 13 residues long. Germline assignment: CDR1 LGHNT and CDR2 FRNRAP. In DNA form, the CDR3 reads TGTGCTAGTGGCTATGACAGGGCTTATGGCTACACCTTC. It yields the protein CASGYDRAYGYTF.

The CDR3 sequence is CASSRQASEAFF. Here the CDR3 DNA reads TGTGCCAGTAGTCGACAGGCTTCTGAAGCTTTCTTT. This rearrangement joins TRBV19 to TRBJ1-1; maybe TRBD1 (6 bases). Germline lookup yields CDR1 LNHDA and CDR2 SQIVND (reference sequence). V lost 5 bases, J lost 6 bases, and 10 bases lay in between. This CDR3 is 12 amino acids long. Variable domain in full (rest from reference TRBV19 and TRBJ1-1): DGGITQSPKYLFRKEGQNVTLSCEQNLNHDAMYWYRQDPGQGLRLIYYSQIVNDFQKGDIAEGYSVSREKKESFPLTVTSAQKNPTAFYLCASSRQASEAFFGQGTRLTVV.

CDR3: CASSLTGMGSGELFF. DNA of the CDR3: TGTGCCAGCAGCTTAACAGGGATGGGTTCCGGGGAGCTGTTTTTT. The chain is built from TRBV7-9 and TRBJ2-2, with TRBD1 as a possible D gene (6 bases). This CDR3 region has 15 residues. Germline CDR1 reads SEHNR; CDR2 reads FQNEAQ (reference sequence). Trimming stripped 2 bases from V and 6 bases from J, with 13 bases between.

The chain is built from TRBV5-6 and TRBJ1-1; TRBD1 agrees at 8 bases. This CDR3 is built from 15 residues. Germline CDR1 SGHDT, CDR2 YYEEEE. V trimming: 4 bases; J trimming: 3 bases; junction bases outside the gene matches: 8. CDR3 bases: TGTGCCAGCAGCCGACGGACAGGGTGGGACACTGAAGCTTTCTTT. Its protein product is CASSRRTGWDTEAFF.

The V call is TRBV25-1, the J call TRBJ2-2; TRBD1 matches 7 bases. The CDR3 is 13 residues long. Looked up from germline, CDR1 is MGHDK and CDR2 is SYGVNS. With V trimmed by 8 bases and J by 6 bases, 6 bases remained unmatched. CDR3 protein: CASGTGAAGELFF. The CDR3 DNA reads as TGTGCCAGCGGAACAGGGGCGGCCGGGGAGCTGTTTTTT.

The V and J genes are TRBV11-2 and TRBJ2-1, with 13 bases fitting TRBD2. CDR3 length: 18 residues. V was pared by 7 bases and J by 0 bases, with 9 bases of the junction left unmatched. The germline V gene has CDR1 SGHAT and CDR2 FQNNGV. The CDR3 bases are TGTGCCAGCACCCGGACTAGCGGGAGACCTAGCTCCTACAATGAGCAGTTCTTC. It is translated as CASTRTSGRPSSYNEQFF.

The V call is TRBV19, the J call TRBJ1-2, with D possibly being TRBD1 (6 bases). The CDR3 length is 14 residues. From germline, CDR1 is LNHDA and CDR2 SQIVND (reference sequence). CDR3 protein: CAATGTTQSEGYTF. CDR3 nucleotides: TGTGCTGCAACAGGGACCACTCAGTCAGAGGGCTACACCTTC. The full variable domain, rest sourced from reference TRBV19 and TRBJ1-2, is DGGITQSPKYLFRKEGQNVTLSCEQNLNHDAMYWYRQDPGQGLRLIYYSQIVNDFQKGDIAEGYSVSREKKESFPLTVTSAQKNPTAFYLCAATGTTQSEGYTFGSGTRLTVV.

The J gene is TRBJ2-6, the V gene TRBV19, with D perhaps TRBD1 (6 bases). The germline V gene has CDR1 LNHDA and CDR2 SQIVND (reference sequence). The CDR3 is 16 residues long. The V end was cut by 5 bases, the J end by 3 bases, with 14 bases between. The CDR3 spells CASSRAGVGGANVLTF. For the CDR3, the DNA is TGTGCCAGTAGTCGGGCAGGGGTTGGTGGGGCCAACGTCCTGACTTTC.

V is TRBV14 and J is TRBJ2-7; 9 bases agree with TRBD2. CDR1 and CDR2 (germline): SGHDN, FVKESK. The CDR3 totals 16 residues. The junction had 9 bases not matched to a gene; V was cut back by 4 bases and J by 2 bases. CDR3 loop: CASSLEGTSIPYEQYF. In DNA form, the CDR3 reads TGTGCCAGCAGCCTTGAAGGGACTAGCATCCCCTACGAGCAGTACTTC.

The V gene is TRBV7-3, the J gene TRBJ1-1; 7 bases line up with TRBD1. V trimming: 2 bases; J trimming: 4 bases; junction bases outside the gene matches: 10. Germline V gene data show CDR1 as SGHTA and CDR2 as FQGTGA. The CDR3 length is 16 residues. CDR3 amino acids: CASSLEGNRGTTEAFF. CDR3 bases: TGTGCCAGCAGCTTAGAGGGGAACAGGGGTACCACTGAAGCTTTCTTT.

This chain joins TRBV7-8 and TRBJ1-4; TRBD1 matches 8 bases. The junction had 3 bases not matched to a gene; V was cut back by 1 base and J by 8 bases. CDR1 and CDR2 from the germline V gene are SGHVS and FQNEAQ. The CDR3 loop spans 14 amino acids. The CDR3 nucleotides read TGTGCCAGCAGCTTAGGGACAGGGTACGAAAAACTGTTTTTT. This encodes CASSLGTGYEKLFF.

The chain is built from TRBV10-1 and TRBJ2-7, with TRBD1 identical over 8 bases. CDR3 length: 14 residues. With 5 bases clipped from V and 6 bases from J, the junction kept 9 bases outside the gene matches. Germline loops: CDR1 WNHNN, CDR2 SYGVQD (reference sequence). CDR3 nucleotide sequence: TGCGCCAGCAGTAGTAAGCAGGGGGCGCGCGAGCAGTACTTC. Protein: CASSSKQGAREQYF.

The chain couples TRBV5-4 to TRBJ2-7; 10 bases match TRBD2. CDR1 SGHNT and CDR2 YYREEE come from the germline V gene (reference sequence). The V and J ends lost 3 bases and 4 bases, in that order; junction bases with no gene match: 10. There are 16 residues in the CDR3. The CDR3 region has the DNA TGTGCCAGCAGCTCGGCCGGTCTAGCGGGAGTTTACGAGCAGTACTTC. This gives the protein CASSSAGLAGVYEQYF.